The 30 T cell receptor beta chains below all came from one sample that was sequenced in a study of shared clonotypes between healthy human individuals. Repertoires were generated with immunoSEQ multiplex PCR, while TCRdb's copy carries only in-frame clones and drops some. The table lists over 850,000 clones, more than 75% of them singletons, with about 0.52% in the top ten. The sequenced sample consisted of memory CD4+ T cells from PBMCs. Subset in this sample: CD45RA-negative fraction. The receptor set was obtained from a man aged 18 to 35 in good health. Some clones in this sample may be carry-over from other donors' samples.

The chain recombines TRBV7-8 with TRBJ2-1, with D hard to call. The CDR3 has 12 residues. V was clipped by 4 bases and J by 7 bases, with 8 bases between them. The germline V gene encodes CDR1 SGHVS and CDR2 FQNEAQ. CDR3 sequence: CASSYTMNEQFF. CDR3 in DNA: TGTGCCAGCAGCTATACTATGAATGAGCAGTTCTTC.

This clone was observed a handful of times. J is TRBJ2-3 and V is TRBV5-1, with 11 bases identical to TRBD2. The V gene's germline CDR1 is SGHRS and CDR2 YFSETQ. The CDR3 contains 16 residues. The trim removed 4 bases at V and 3 bases at J, leaving 7 bases unmatched. CDR3 DNA: TGCGCCAGCAGCCCTATACTAGCGGGAGTAACAGATACGCAGTATTTT. Protein product: CASSPILAGVTDTQYF. Filled out from reference TRBV5-1 and TRBJ2-3, the complete variable domain reads KAGVTQTPRYLIKTRGQQVTLSCSPISGHRSVSWYQQTPGQGLQFLFEYFSETQRNKGNFPGRFSGRQFSNSRSEMNVSTLELGDSALYLCASSPILAGVTDTQYFGPGTRLTVL.

The chain employs TRBV6-1 and TRBJ2-2; D gene unclear. V dropped 7 bases and J dropped 7 bases, with 7 bases sitting between them. This CDR3 has 11 amino acids. Looked up from germline, CDR1 is MNHNS and CDR2 is SASEGT. The CDR3 protein is CASNQGGELFF. CDR3 in DNA: TGTGCCAGCAATCAAGGCGGGGAGCTGTTTTTT.

The chain carries TRBV10-1 and TRBJ1-2; 8 nucleotides agree with TRBD1. V lost 6 bases and J lost 4; bases outside the gene matches: 13. This CDR3 comprises 16 residues. The germline gives CDR1 WNHNN, CDR2 SYGVQD (reference sequence). The CDR3 sequence is CASSPGGQGAAYGYTF. CDR3 coding DNA: TGCGCCAGCAGCCCCGGAGGCCAGGGGGCCGCCTATGGCTACACCTTC.

This clone has more than one count but fewer than ten. Other nucleotide sequences from this sample produce the same CDR3. The chain has TRBV5-1 and TRBJ2-1; 10 positions agree with TRBD2. CDR1 is SGHRS and CDR2 is YFSETQ in the germline V gene. CDR3 length: 15 residues. V dropped 0 bases and J dropped 3; count of bases not matched to a gene: 0. CDR3 loop: CASSLASGSYNEQFF. The DNA of the CDR3 is TGCGCCAGCAGCTTGGCTAGCGGGAGCTACAATGAGCAGTTCTTC.

In the case of this clone: The same CDR3 also results from other DNA sequences found in this sample. The rearrangement joins TRBV29-1 to TRBJ2-1, with D uncertain. Germline V lookup: CDR1 SQVTM, CDR2 ANQGSEA. The V and J ends lost 4 bases and 0 bases respectively, with 4 bases between them. This CDR3 is built from 12 residues. CDR3 residues: CSVVSSYNEQFF. The CDR3 DNA reads TGCAGCGTTGTCAGCTCCTACAATGAGCAGTTCTTC.

This rearrangement joins TRBV6-6 to TRBJ2-1; 8 bases are a match to TRBD2. V was pared by 2 bases and J by 3 bases, with 3 bases of the junction left unmatched. Per germline, CDR1 MNHNY and CDR2 SVGAGI (reference sequence). There are 15 residues in the CDR3. The CDR3 loop is CASSYQRGNYNEQFF. The CDR3 nucleotides are TGTGCCAGCAGTTACCAGCGGGGGAACTACAATGAGCAGTTCTTC.

This chain uses TRBV7-6 with TRBJ2-1; 9 nucleotides agree with TRBD2. V shed 1 base and J 11 bases; nucleotides not matched to a gene: 6. CDR1 and CDR2 (germline): SGHVS, FNYEAQ. The CDR3 sequence is 14 residues long. CDR3 protein: CASSLVARGGKQFF. The CDR3 region has the DNA TGTGCCAGCAGCTTAGTGGCGCGGGGGGGAAAGCAGTTCTTC.

The count of this clone is one. The chain is built from TRBV5-4 and TRBJ1-5; TRBD1 aligns across 12 bases. J gave up 7 bases and V 2 bases, and 4 bases lay outside the gene matches. The germline CDR1 and CDR2 sequences are SGHNT and YYREEE (reference sequence). The CDR3 has 15 residues. The CDR3 bases are TGTGCCAGCAGCTTAGCCGGGACAGGGGGCCAGCCCCAGCATTTT. Its protein is CASSLAGTGGQPQHF.

This sequence joins TRBV5-1 and TRBJ2-3, with D unresolved. The CDR3 consists of 14 residues. Trimming cost V 2 bases and J 4 bases, with 11 bases left between them. Germline CDR1 and CDR2: SGHRS and YFSETQ. CDR3 region: CASSFSGGADTQYF. CDR3 bases: TGCGCCAGCAGCTTCAGTGGTGGGGCAGATACGCAGTATTTT.

There are a few counts of this clone. This rearrangement joins TRBV27 to TRBJ2-7, with 11 bases that match TRBD2. Germline loops: CDR1 MNHEY, CDR2 SMNVEV (reference sequence). J lost 3 bases, V lost 5 bases, and 9 bases had no gene match. The CDR3 runs to 16 residues. The CDR3 protein is CASSPGVGTSGYEQYF. The CDR3 DNA reads TGTGCCAGCAGTCCCGGCGTAGGGACTAGCGGCTACGAGCAGTACTTC.

The chain links TRBV28 to TRBJ1-2, with 10 bases lining up with TRBD1. The V gene end was trimmed by 8 bases and the J gene end by 7 bases; junction bases not matched to a gene: 7. Germline V gene sequence: CDR1 MDHEN, CDR2 SYDVKM. The CDR3 totals 13 residues. The CDR3 loop reads CASLRQGARGYTF. The CDR3 DNA is TGTGCCAGCCTGAGACAGGGGGCACGTGGCTACACCTTC.

The gene calls are TRBV5-1 and TRBJ1-1; D might be TRBD1 (5 bases). Trimming shortened V by 3 bases and J by 5 bases, and 11 bases separated the two germline ends. The CDR3 covers 13 residues. From germline, CDR1 is SGHRS and CDR2 YFSETQ. The CDR3 spells CASSWGERTEAFF. The CDR3 DNA sequence: TGCGCCAGCAGCTGGGGGGAACGGACTGAAGCTTTCTTT.

This sequence joins TRBV28 and TRBJ2-7; 7 nucleotides agree with TRBD2. Germline V gene sequence: CDR1 MDHEN, CDR2 SYDVKM. The CDR3 runs 17 residues. The V and J ends lost 2 bases and 1 base, in that order; junction bases with no gene match: 11. CDR3 sequence reads: CASSLGWWRESSYEQYF. In DNA, the CDR3 is TGTGCCAGCAGTTTAGGGTGGTGGCGGGAGTCTTCCTACGAGCAGTACTTC.

This chain joins TRBV27 and TRBJ2-2; 8 bases are shared with TRBD1. Germline CDR1 MNHEY, CDR2 SMNVEV (reference sequence). V trimming: 6 bases; J trimming: 1 base; junction bases outside the gene matches: 4. This CDR3 is 15 amino acids long. The CDR3: CASSATGGNTGELFF. As DNA, the CDR3 is TGTGCCAGCAGCGCCACAGGGGGGAACACCGGGGAGCTGTTTTTT.

In the case of this clone: The same CDR3 arises from other DNA sequences in this sample as well. The chain joins TRBV5-1 to TRBJ1-2, with D hard to call. The CDR3 length is 13 residues. V lost 4 bases and J lost 2, with 9 bases in between. Germline lookup yields CDR1 SGHRS and CDR2 YFSETQ. The CDR3 sequence: CASSPTQNYGYTF. CDR3 nucleotides: TGCGCCAGCAGCCCGACACAGAACTATGGCTACACCTTC.

This clone was observed a few times. The chain recombines TRBV2 with TRBJ1-5, with a possible D match to TRBD1 (6 bases). In germline, CDR1 is SNHLY, CDR2 FYNNEI. The CDR3 sequence is 13 residues long. V was cut by 5 bases and J by 6 bases, with 11 bases left in between. CDR3 sequence reads: CASSSQGTQPQHF. The CDR3 coding sequence is TGTGCCAGCAGTAGCCAGGGGACTCAGCCCCAGCATTTT.

This clone was detected once. This chain uses TRBV5-1 with TRBJ2-1, with a weak D call TRBD1 (6 bases). CDR3 length: 13 residues. Germline CDR1 SGHRS, CDR2 YFSETQ. Trimming stripped 4 bases from V and 9 bases from J, with 14 bases between. The CDR3 DNA follows: TGCGCCAGCAGCCAAGGTCGAGGGGGTGAGCAGTTCTTC. Residues: CASSQGRGGEQFF.

The chain uses TRBV28 and TRBJ1-2; no reliable D call. Trimming stripped 4 bases from V and 5 bases from J, with 8 bases between. CDR3 length equals 12 residues. Germline-derived CDR1 and CDR2 are MDHEN and SYDVKM. In DNA, the CDR3 is TGTGCCAGCAGTTGGAGGGAATATGGCTACACCTTC. It codes for CASSWREYGYTF.

This clone appeared once. The rearrangement joins TRBV5-1 to TRBJ2-1; the match to TRBD1 covers 12 bases. With V trimmed by 2 bases and J by 7 bases, 4 bases remained unmatched. Germline CDR1 reads SGHRS; CDR2 reads YFSETQ. The CDR3 spans 15 residues. CDR3 in DNA: TGCGCCAGCAGCTTAGGGACAGGGGGCATGAATGAGCAGTTCTTC. This encodes CASSLGTGGMNEQFF.

The chain combines TRBV5-4 with TRBJ1-1; no clear D gene. The CDR3 sequence is 13 residues long. CDR1 is SGHNT, CDR2 YYREEE, per germline (reference sequence). V was shortened by 3 bases and J by 0 bases, with 6 bases between the two germline ends. This CDR3 reads CASSSRMNTEAFF. CDR3 nucleotides: TGTGCCAGCAGCTCTCGTATGAACACTGAAGCTTTCTTT.

This clone was seen once. This chain links TRBV18 with TRBJ2-7; D is uncertain. The germline CDR1 and CDR2 sequences are KGHSH and LQKENI. CDR3 size: 15 residues. Trimming left V 0 bases short and J 2 bases short, with 11 bases between. Here the CDR3 DNA reads TGTGCCAGCTCACCACCGAGCCGGACCGCCTACGAGCAGTACTTC. Translated, it gives CASSPPSRTAYEQYF.

The rearrangement joins TRBV29-1 to TRBJ2-3; the match to TRBD2 covers 8 bases. The CDR3 is made up of 14 amino acids. V gave up 6 bases and J gave up 5 bases; unmatched junction bases: 10. CDR1 is SQVTM, CDR2 ANQGSEA, per germline. The CDR3 is CSVLPGLAGDTQYF. DNA for the CDR3: TGCAGCGTCCTCCCCGGACTAGCAGGAGATACGCAGTATTTT.

The V and J genes are TRBV27 and TRBJ2-1, with a weak D call TRBD1 (6 bases). V was trimmed by 3 bases and J by 0 bases, leaving 9 bases between them. The germline V gene encodes CDR1 MNHEY and CDR2 SMNVEV (reference sequence). The CDR3 has 15 residues. CDR3 amino acids: CASSFTGSSYNEQFF. The CDR3 DNA sequence: TGTGCCAGCAGTTTTACAGGGAGCTCCTACAATGAGCAGTTCTTC.

The rearrangement links TRBV4-1 to TRBJ1-2; D possibly corresponds to TRBD1 (5 bases). Trimming stripped 0 bases from V and 1 base from J, with 12 bases between. Germline V gives CDR1 MGHRA, CDR2 YSYEKL. This CDR3 contains 16 residues. CDR3 residues: CASSQDPRQNNYGYTF. The DNA of the CDR3 is TGCGCCAGCAGCCAAGACCCCAGACAGAATAACTATGGCTACACCTTC.

V is TRBV5-1 and J is TRBJ2-7, with 8 positions matching TRBD2. J was trimmed by 2 bases and V by 3 bases; bases with no gene match: 7. Germline lookup yields CDR1 SGHRS and CDR2 YFSETQ. The CDR3 length is 15 residues. CDR3 DNA sequence: TGCGCCAGCAGCTCGTCCCATAGCGGGGCCTACGAGCAGTACTTC. Amino acid sequence: CASSSSHSGAYEQYF.

This clone was counted a single time. This chain connects TRBV5-4 to TRBJ2-5, with D perhaps TRBD1 or TRBD2 (5 bases each). Germline CDR1 and CDR2: SGHNT and YYREEE (reference sequence). The V and J ends lost 5 bases and 4 bases respectively, with 18 bases between them. CDR3 size: 15 residues. The CDR3 nucleotides are TGTGCCAGCAGAAACACCGGGACCCGGAGAGAGACCCAGTACTTC. This gives the protein CASRNTGTRRETQYF. Filled out from reference TRBV5-4 and TRBJ2-5, the complete variable domain reads ETGVTQSPTHLIKTRGQQVTLRCSSQSGHNTVSWYQQALGQGPQFIFQYYREEENGRGNFPPRFSGLQFPNYSSELNVNALELDDSALYLCASRNTGTRRETQYFGPGTRLLVL.

This clone was observed a few times. For the CDR3, the DNA is TGTGCCAGCAGCCCTGACGGGAAAAGGACAGATACGCAGTATTTT. Translated: CASSPDGKRTDTQYF. J is TRBJ2-3 and V is TRBV11-2; the D gene is possibly TRBD2 (5 bases). CDR1 is SGHAT, CDR2 FQNNGV, per germline. The CDR3 length is 15 residues. V lost 5 bases and J lost 3, with 15 bases in between.

This clone was counted a few times. The chain is built from TRBV7-9 and TRBJ2-1; 7 nucleotides match TRBD2. Germline V gene sequence: CDR1 SEHNR, CDR2 FQNEAQ (reference sequence). This CDR3 is built from 15 residues. J lost 8 bases, V lost 4 bases, and 11 bases had no gene match. Written as DNA, the CDR3 is TGTGCCAGCAGCTCCCAGCGGACTAGATTTGATGAGCAGTTCTTC. This encodes CASSSQRTRFDEQFF. The whole variable domain, remainder taken from reference TRBV7-9 and TRBJ2-1, is DTGVSQNPRHKITKRGQNVTFRCDPISEHNRLYWYRQTLGQGPEFLTYFQNEAQLEKSRLLSDRFSAERPKGSFSTLEIQRTEQGDSAMYLCASSSQRTRFDEQFFGPGTRLTVL.

The rearrangement links TRBV6-1 to TRBJ2-7, with unresolved D. This CDR3 comprises 14 residues. Per the germline V gene, CDR1 is MNHNS and CDR2 is SASEGT. Trimming took off 6 bases at V and 2 bases at J, with 14 bases between the two ends. CDR3 loop: CASSGQFGPYEQYF. CDR3 DNA sequence: TGTGCCAGCAGCGGGCAGTTTGGCCCCTACGAGCAGTACTTC.